This T cell receptor beta chain comes out of a study of tumor-infiltrating lymphocytes in primary liver carcinoma. Study as a whole: Subjects consisted of male and female patients aged 30 to 69 years.

It was unsorted whole blood that yielded blood RNA, and germline DNA was also extracted. Priming with a constant-region primer yielded TCR beta cDNA from roughly 500 ng total RNA. It was through three nested multiplex PCR rounds of slightly modified ARM-PCR that TCR beta libraries arose. TRBV1-TRBV30 forward primers paired with a C-beta reverse primer drove the first two PCR rounds, 10 cycles each. MiXCR, applied by TCRdb to the multiplex PCR reads, yields one record per CDR3 protein. The table records 310,000 or so distinct CDR3 sequences, less than 65% of them present only once. Germline CDR1 is SGHAT and CDR2 is FQNNGV. The CDR3 is 14 amino acids. Trimming took 5 bases from V and 4 from J, leaving 15 bases between them. This clonotype was detected many times.

The chain carries TRBV11-2 and TRBJ2-7; the D gene is possibly TRBD2 (7 bases). Specimen: peripheral blood. The receptor was derived from a man aged 40-50 years with primary liver carcinoma and hepatitis B virus infection. The CDR3 loop reads CASSPQGRVYEQYF. CDR3 coding DNA: TGTGCCAGCAGCCCCCAGGGGAGGGTATACGAGCAGTACTTC.